The present TCR beta chain was sequenced within a study of long-term antiretroviral therapy in people with HIV. Details on this clone: Its antigen is unidentified.

At the survey level, the v3.0 immunoSEQ assay was run. Per sample, sequencing targeted roughly 40,000-55,000 T-cell genomes. Profiled with immunoSEQ multiplex PCR; TCRdb holds only in-frame clones, not every one. The data hold 15,000 to 20,000 clones, with about 79% observed a single time. Germline lookup yields CDR1 SGHTA and CDR2 FQGNSA. This CDR3 has 12 residues. V was pared by 3 bases and J by 2 bases, with 4 bases between. At least one PBMC sample before ART and at least two after were required. Cryopreserved PBMC samples of roughly 0.95-10 million cells were used for DNA extraction. Study-wide results and limits: ART adherence, viral resistance and therapy changes were not recorded.

The chain links TRBV7-2 to TRBJ1-1; D is uncertain. The clonotype was recovered from a man in his forties with HIV. The source was unsorted PBMCs, collected just before starting antiretroviral therapy. The CDR3 here is CASSFANTEAFF. The CDR3 coding sequence is TGTGCCAGCAGCTTCGCTAACACTGAAGCTTTCTTT.